The 8 T cell receptor beta chains listed next were all sequenced from one sample in a study of T cells in Graves' hyperthyroidism and ophthalmopathy. The source material, RNA transcripts, was used to amplify TCR beta CDR3 regions. With the HTBI primer set, the TCR CDR3 went through a first round of RT-PCR. Via MiXCR, TCRdb re-called the multiplex PCR reads, giving one row per CDR3 protein. The repertoire holds approximately 510,000 distinct CDR3 sequences, over 45% seen once, with about two fifths in the top ten. The sample was peripheral blood or thyroid tissue (not recorded which). These receptors were taken from an adult woman with Graves' disease, either hyperthyroidism or ophthalmopathy (not recorded which).

V is TRBV27 and J is TRBJ2-7; 7 bases align to TRBD1. V shed 4 bases, J shed 3 bases, and the junction held 6 bases outside the gene matches. The CDR3 contains 14 residues. The V gene's germline CDR1 is MNHEY and CDR2 SMNVEV (reference sequence). The CDR3: CASSYPGQNYEQYF. CDR3 DNA: TGTGCCAGCAGTTATCCGGGACAGAACTACGAGCAGTACTTC.

Turning to this clonotype: An end of the junction does not agree with germline; a read error may underlie this. The V gene is TRBV2, the J gene TRBJ1-6; D is unclear. This CDR3 region has 11 residues. The germline V gene encodes CDR1 SNHLY and CDR2 FYNNEI. The CDR3 region has the DNA TGTGCCAGCTCCCCCGGTTCACCCCCCCACTTT. This gives the protein CASSPGSPPHF.

This clonotype has a handful of counts. CDR3 nucleotide sequence: TGCGCCAGCAGTGAAGGGGCTTGGACTGAAGCTTTCTTT. It yields the protein CASSEGAWTEAFF. The V call is TRBV10-2, the J call TRBJ1-1; D might be TRBD1 (5 bases). CDR1 WSHSY and CDR2 SAAADI come from the germline V gene. The V and J ends lost 3 bases and 5 bases respectively, with 10 bases between them. The CDR3 consists of 13 residues.

V is TRBV28 and J is TRBJ2-2, with D possibly matching TRBD1 (5 bases). Germline values: CDR1 MDHEN, CDR2 SYDVKM. The CDR3 loop spans 12 amino acids. Deletions cut 3 bases from V and 13 bases from J, with 12 bases between. Here the CDR3 DNA reads TGTGCCAGCAGTTTGACGACCCAGGGGCTGTTTTTT. Protein product: CASSLTTQGLFF.

The genes are TRBV5-1 and TRBJ2-6; D is unresolved. Germline CDR1 is SGHRS and CDR2 is YFSETQ. V gave up 1 base and J gave up 2 bases, with 7 bases separating them. The CDR3 consists of 15 residues. In nucleotides, the CDR3 is TGCGCCAGCAGCTTGATAACTGCTGGGGCCAACGTCCTGACTTTC. Translating gives CASSLITAGANVLTF.

This chain connects TRBV15 to TRBJ1-5; D uncertain. Trimming removed 1 base at V and 2 bases at J, with 9 bases between. Germline CDR1 LNHNV, CDR2 YYDKDF (reference sequence). The CDR3 extends over 15 amino acids. The CDR3 nucleotides are TGTGCCACCAGCAGAGCTGACACCCGCAATCAGCCCCAGCATTTT. Translating gives CATSRADTRNQPQHF.

This clonotype was detected only a few times. The chain employs TRBV4-3 and TRBJ1-4, with D hard to call. V was clipped by 2 bases and J by 7 bases, with 20 bases between them. Germline V lookup: CDR1 LGHNA, CDR2 YSLEER. The CDR3 runs 17 residues. In nucleotides, the CDR3 is TGCGCCAGCAGCCAATGGTCTACCGCTCTAGAAGGTGAAAAACTGTTTTTT. Its protein is CASSQWSTALEGEKLFF.

This clonotype was counted at least ten times. This chain links TRBV5-6 with TRBJ2-5; D may match TRBD1 or TRBD2 (7 bases each). Germline values: CDR1 SGHDT, CDR2 YYEEEE. The CDR3 totals 13 residues. V lost 4 bases to trimming and J lost 3 bases, with 10 bases between them. The CDR3 sequence is CASSSGTEETQYF. The CDR3 nucleotides are TGTGCCAGCAGCAGCGGGACAGAAGAGACCCAGTACTTC. The full variable domain, with the rest looked up from reference TRBV5-6 and TRBJ2-5, is DAGVTQSPTHLIKTRGQQVTLRCSPKSGHDTVSWYQQALGQGPQFIFQYYEEEERQRGNFPDRFSGHQFPNYSSELNVNALLLGDSALYLCASSSGTEETQYFGPGTRLLVL.